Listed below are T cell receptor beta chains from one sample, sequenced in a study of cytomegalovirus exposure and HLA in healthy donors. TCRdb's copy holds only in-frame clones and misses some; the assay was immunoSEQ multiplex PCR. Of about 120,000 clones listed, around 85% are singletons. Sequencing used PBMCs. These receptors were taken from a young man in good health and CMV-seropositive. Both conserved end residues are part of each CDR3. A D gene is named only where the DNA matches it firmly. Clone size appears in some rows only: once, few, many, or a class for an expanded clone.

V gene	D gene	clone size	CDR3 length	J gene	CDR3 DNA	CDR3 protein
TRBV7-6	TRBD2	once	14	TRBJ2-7	TGTGCCAGCAGCCCCGCGGGGGGAGCGTACGAGCAGTACTTC	CASSPAGGAYEQYF
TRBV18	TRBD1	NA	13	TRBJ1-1	TGTGCCAGCTCGCAGGGGGATGGCACTGAAGCTTTCTTT	CASSQGDGTEAFF
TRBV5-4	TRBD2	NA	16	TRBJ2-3	TGTGCCAGCAGCTTTGGGACTAGCGGGGGCACAGATACGCAGTATTTT	CASSFGTSGGTDTQYF
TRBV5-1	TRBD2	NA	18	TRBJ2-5	TGCGCCAGCAACACGGGACTAGCGGGGGGAATCTATCAAGAGACCCAGTACTTC	CASNTGLAGGIYQETQYF
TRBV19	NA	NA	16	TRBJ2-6	TGTGCCAGTAGCCTGAACTCAGGTACTGGGGCCAACGTCCTGACTTTC	CASSLNSGTGANVLTF
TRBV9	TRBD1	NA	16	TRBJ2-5	TGTGCCAGCAGCGTAGGGGACAGATTTAGCCAAGAGACCCAGTACTTC	CASSVGDRFSQETQYF
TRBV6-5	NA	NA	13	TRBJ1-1	TGTGCCAGCAGTTACTCGACAACAGGCCAAGCTTTCTTT	CASSYSTTGQAFF
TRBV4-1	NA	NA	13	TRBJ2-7	TGCGCCAGCAGCCAAGGGAGCAGGGAAAAGCAGTACTTC	CASSQGSREKQYF
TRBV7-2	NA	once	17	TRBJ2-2	TGTGCCAGCAGCTTAGGTTCTGTCAGGGCGACATCGGGGGAGCTGTTTTTT	CASSLGSVRATSGELFF
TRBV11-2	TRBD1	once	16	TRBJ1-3	TGTGCCAGCAGCCGGACAGGGGGTTTAGGGAGAAACACCATATATTTT	CASSRTGGLGRNTIYF